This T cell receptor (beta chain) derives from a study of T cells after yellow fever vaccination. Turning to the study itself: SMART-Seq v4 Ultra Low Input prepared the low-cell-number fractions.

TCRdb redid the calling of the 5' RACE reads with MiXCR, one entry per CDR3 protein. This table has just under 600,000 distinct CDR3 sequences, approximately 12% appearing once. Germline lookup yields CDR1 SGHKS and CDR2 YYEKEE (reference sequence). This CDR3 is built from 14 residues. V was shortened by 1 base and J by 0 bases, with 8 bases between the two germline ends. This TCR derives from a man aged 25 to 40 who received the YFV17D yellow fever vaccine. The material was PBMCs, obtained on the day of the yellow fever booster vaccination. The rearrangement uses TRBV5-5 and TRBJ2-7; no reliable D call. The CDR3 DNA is TGTGCCAGCAGCTTGCCGCCAGACTCCTACGAGCAGTACTTC. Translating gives CASSLPPDSYEQYF.